These 19 T cell receptor beta chains were sequenced from one sample in a study of shared clonotypes between healthy human individuals (dated by TCRdb to the early 2020s). CD8 naive samples were CD45RO-negative cells positively selected for CCR7, giving a CD45RA+CCR7+ population that excluded TemRA cells. Library construction relied on the immunoSEQ multiplex PCR assay. TCRdb obtained this table from immuneACCESS and retained in-frame rearrangements with V and J assigned. These tables miss some clones; where compared with another copy, unresolved V genes account for less than half of the shortfall, and the remainder is unexplained. In this sample the table shows roughly 550,000 clones, around 95% of which occur a single time. The ten largest clones add up to roughly 0.1% of the sample. Source material: naive CD8+ T cells sorted from blood. This sample's cell subset or site label indicates: CD45RA+CCR7+. The receptors stem from a woman aged 25 to 39 in good health.

The J gene is TRBJ2-7, the V gene TRBV2; D remains ambiguous. The CDR3 is made up of 14 amino acids. The ends were cut back, 3 bases at V and 2 bases at J, with 11 bases in the middle. Germline V gene sequence: CDR1 SNHLY, CDR2 FYNNEI. The CDR3 DNA is TGTGCCAGCAGTGAGTGGACCAGAGCCTACGAGCAGTACTTC. Protein sequence: CASSEWTRAYEQYF.

The chain has TRBV7-9 and TRBJ1-2, with TRBD1 as a possible D gene (5 bases). CDR3 length: 13 amino acids. The germline gives CDR1 SEHNR, CDR2 FQNEAQ (reference sequence). V lost 5 bases to trimming and J lost 5 bases, with 12 bases between them. The CDR3 spells CASSPGGVYGYTF. DNA for the CDR3: TGTGCCAGCAGCCCCGGGGGGGTTTATGGCTACACCTTC.

The chain couples TRBV6-6 to TRBJ2-5; possible D gene TRBD2, 5 bases. The V gene lost 4 bases and the J gene lost 5 bases, with 20 bases spanning the gap. The CDR3 consists of 16 residues. CDR1 and CDR2 from the germline V gene are MNHNY and SVGAGI (reference sequence). The CDR3 DNA is TGTGCCAGCAGTTCCTCGGGATTGGGGAGCGTGGAGACCCAGTACTTC. This codes for CASSSSGLGSVETQYF.

The V and J genes are TRBV28 and TRBJ2-5; 8 bases align to TRBD2. The CDR3 runs to 16 residues. Per germline, CDR1 MDHEN and CDR2 SYDVKM. Trimming cost V 5 bases and J 0 bases; bases outside gene matches: 8. The CDR3 reads CASSTGTRGHQETQYF. The CDR3 DNA reads TGTGCCAGCAGTACGGGGACTAGAGGACACCAAGAGACCCAGTACTTC.

The chain employs TRBV5-6 and TRBJ1-2; D is unresolved. CDR1 is SGHDT and CDR2 is YYEEEE in the germline V gene. V was cut by 1 base and J by 8 bases, with 15 bases left in between. The CDR3 contains 14 residues. CDR3 in DNA: TGTGCCAGCAGCTTGTTTGTACCCCAAAGGGGCTACACCTTC. Amino acid sequence: CASSLFVPQRGYTF.

This clone is a singleton in its sample. This chain joins TRBV27 and TRBJ2-3; possible D gene TRBD1, 6 bases. Germline loops: CDR1 MNHEY, CDR2 SMNVEV (reference sequence). V was shortened by 4 bases and J by 2 bases, with 13 bases between the two germline ends. The CDR3 runs 15 residues. The CDR3 spells CASSSGPGDTDTQYF. The CDR3, as DNA: TGTGCCAGCAGTTCAGGCCCAGGGGACACAGATACGCAGTATTTT.

The rearrangement links TRBV9 to TRBJ2-7; a weak D match, TRBD1 (5 bases). The CDR3 consists of 12 residues. V was shortened by 3 bases and J by 3 bases, with 7 bases between the two germline ends. Germline lookup yields CDR1 SGDLS and CDR2 YYNGEE. The CDR3 DNA follows: TGTGCCAGCAGCGCTGACAGCTACGAGCAGTACTTC. Residues: CASSADSYEQYF.

The chain is built from TRBV6-6 and TRBJ2-1; TRBD1 is a possible D gene (5 bases). The length of the CDR3 is 16 residues. The V gene lost 0 bases and the J gene lost 3 bases, with 12 bases spanning the gap. Germline V gene sequence: CDR1 MNHNY, CDR2 SVGAGI (reference sequence). CDR3 DNA sequence: TGTGCCAGCAGTTACTCGGGGCTGACTCACTACAATGAGCAGTTCTTC. This encodes CASSYSGLTHYNEQFF.

V gene TRBV6-1 combines with J gene TRBJ2-7; 7 bases line up with TRBD1. V gave up 3 bases and J gave up 6 bases; unmatched junction bases: 8. The CDR3 consists of 14 residues. From germline, CDR1 is MNHNS and CDR2 SASEGT. This chain's CDR3 is CASSDLGQLTEQYF. The CDR3 DNA reads as TGTGCCAGCAGTGACCTGGGACAGTTGACCGAGCAGTACTTC.

V is TRBV28 and J is TRBJ2-2; TRBD2 aligns across 9 bases. The CDR3 spans 17 residues. V gave up 4 bases and J gave up 1 base; unmatched junction bases: 7. Germline-derived CDR1 and CDR2 are MDHEN and SYDVKM. The CDR3 loop is CASSSGSGGRNTGELFF. Here the CDR3 DNA reads TGTGCCAGCAGTTCCGGGAGCGGGGGGCGGAACACCGGGGAGCTGTTTTTT.

In DNA, the CDR3 is TGTGCCAGCTCGGGGGACATGACAGGGGCCACAGATACGCAGTATTTT. This translates into CASSGDMTGATDTQYF. V is TRBV27 and J is TRBJ2-3; 8 nucleotides agree with TRBD1. This CDR3 region has 16 residues. Germline CDR1 MNHEY, CDR2 SMNVEV (reference sequence). V dropped 8 bases and J dropped 2; count of bases not matched to a gene: 12.

The chain combines TRBV7-9 with TRBJ2-2; D gene unclear. V was shortened by 4 bases and J by 5 bases, with 11 bases between the two germline ends. The germline V gene has CDR1 SEHNR and CDR2 FQNEAQ (reference sequence). The CDR3 consists of 14 residues. CDR3 bases: TGTGCCAGCAGCTCACCCCTTGGGACCGGGGAGCTGTTTTTT. Amino acid sequence: CASSSPLGTGELFF.

The chain has TRBV13 and TRBJ2-1, with D unclear. V dropped 3 bases and J dropped 5 bases, with 8 bases sitting between them. This CDR3 is 13 amino acids long. Germline CDR1 and CDR2: PRHDT and FYEKMQ (reference sequence). The CDR3 sequence: CASSFQMDNEQFF. CDR3 coding DNA: TGTGCCAGCAGCTTCCAGATGGACAATGAGCAGTTCTTC.

CDR3 protein: CASSAAGGPVYEQYF. CDR3 nucleotide sequence: TGTGCCAGCAGCGCTGCGGGAGGCCCGGTGTACGAGCAGTACTTC. This chain joins TRBV9 and TRBJ2-7, with 8 bases that match TRBD2. The CDR3 runs to 15 residues. Germline lookup yields CDR1 SGDLS and CDR2 YYNGEE. V gave up 3 bases and J gave up 4 bases; unmatched junction bases: 9.

V is TRBV27 and J is TRBJ1-5, with no clear D. The CDR3 runs 15 residues. V lost 6 bases to trimming and J lost 0 bases, with 12 bases between them. Per the germline V gene, CDR1 is MNHEY and CDR2 is SMNVEV (reference sequence). CDR3: CASSPHTYSNQPQHF. In nucleotides, the CDR3 is TGTGCCAGCAGCCCTCACACCTATAGCAATCAGCCCCAGCATTTT.

The rearrangement uses TRBV28 and TRBJ1-5; D is undetermined. Germline V lookup: CDR1 MDHEN, CDR2 SYDVKM. Between the trimmed V and J ends, which lost 1 base and 7 bases, there was a span of 11 bases. The CDR3 is 14 residues long. CDR3 protein: CASSLSAGQQPQHF. In nucleotides, the CDR3 is TGTGCCAGCAGTTTATCGGCAGGTCAGCAGCCCCAGCATTTT.

For this clone: Other DNA sequences within the sample encode an identical CDR3. This rearrangement joins TRBV5-1 to TRBJ1-1, with D maybe TRBD1 (6 bases). Germline lookup yields CDR1 SGHRS and CDR2 YFSETQ. This CDR3 contains 14 residues. V lost 4 bases and J 0 bases, leaving 10 bases between the germline ends. CDR3 DNA: TGCGCCAGCAGCCTGGACAGAATGAACACTGAAGCTTTCTTT. It is translated as CASSLDRMNTEAFF.

This clone appeared once. The V and J genes are TRBV29-1 and TRBJ1-3; 12 bases are a match to TRBD1. Germline CDR1 is SQVTM and CDR2 is ANQGSEA. V lost 6 bases and J lost 3; bases outside the gene matches: 6. The CDR3 is 15 residues long. The CDR3 bases are TGCAGCGTCGGTGGGACAGGGGGCTTTGGAAACACCATATATTTT. Its protein product is CSVGGTGGFGNTIYF.

The chain combines TRBV13 with TRBJ2-7; 10 positions agree with TRBD1. The CDR3 covers 15 residues. Germline CDR1 is PRHDT and CDR2 is FYEKMQ (reference sequence). Trimming removed 4 bases from V and 1 base from J; junction bases left unmatched: 4. The CDR3 nucleotides read TGTGCCAGCAGCTATGGACAGGGGGGGTCCTACGAGCAGTACTTC. It translates to CASSYGQGGSYEQYF.